This TCR beta chain comes out of a study of T cells in Graves' hyperthyroidism and ophthalmopathy. A note on this clonotype: What it binds is not known.

No progression to ophthalmopathy during 18 months of follow-up defined stable disease. From more than 9.5 ml of fresh peripheral blood, PBMCs were isolated. The CDR3 length is 12 residues. Germline V gene sequence: CDR1 MNHNS, CDR2 SASEGT. Trimming stripped 9 bases from V and 0 bases from J, with 9 bases between. Findings and caveats of the study: Blood also showed most of the thyroid clonotypes that were expanded above 0.001.

Authors of the study amplified TCR beta CDR3 regions from RNA transcripts. First-round RT-PCR targeting the TCR CDR3 was performed with the HTBI primer set. Using its own MiXCR run on the multiplex PCR reads, TCRdb lists one record per CDR3 protein. The table lists hundreds of thousands of distinct CDR3 sequences, 35% to 40% of them singletons, with about 8.9% in the top ten. This sequence originates from a man younger than 35 with Graves' hyperthyroidism. The chain employs TRBV6-1 and TRBJ2-7; no reliable D call. The sample comprised blood. CDR3: CASGRSSYEQYF. DNA of the CDR3: TGTGCCAGTGGACGGAGCTCCTACGAGCAGTACTTC.